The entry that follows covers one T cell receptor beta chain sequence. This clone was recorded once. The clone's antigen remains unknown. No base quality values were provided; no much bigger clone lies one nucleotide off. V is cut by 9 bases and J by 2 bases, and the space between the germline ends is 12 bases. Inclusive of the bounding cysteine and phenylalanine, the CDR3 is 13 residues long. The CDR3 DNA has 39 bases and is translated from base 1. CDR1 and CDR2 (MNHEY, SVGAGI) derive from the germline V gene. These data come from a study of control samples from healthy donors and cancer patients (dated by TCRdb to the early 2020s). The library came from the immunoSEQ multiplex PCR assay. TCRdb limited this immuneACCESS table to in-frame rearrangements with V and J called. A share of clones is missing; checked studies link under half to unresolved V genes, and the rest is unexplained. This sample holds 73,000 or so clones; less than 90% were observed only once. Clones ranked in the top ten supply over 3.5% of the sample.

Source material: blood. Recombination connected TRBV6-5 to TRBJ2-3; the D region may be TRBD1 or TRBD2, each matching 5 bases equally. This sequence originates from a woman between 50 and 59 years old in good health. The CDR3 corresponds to CASKRGYTDTQYF. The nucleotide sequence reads TGTGCCAGTAAGAGGGGCTACACAGATACGCAGTATTTT.